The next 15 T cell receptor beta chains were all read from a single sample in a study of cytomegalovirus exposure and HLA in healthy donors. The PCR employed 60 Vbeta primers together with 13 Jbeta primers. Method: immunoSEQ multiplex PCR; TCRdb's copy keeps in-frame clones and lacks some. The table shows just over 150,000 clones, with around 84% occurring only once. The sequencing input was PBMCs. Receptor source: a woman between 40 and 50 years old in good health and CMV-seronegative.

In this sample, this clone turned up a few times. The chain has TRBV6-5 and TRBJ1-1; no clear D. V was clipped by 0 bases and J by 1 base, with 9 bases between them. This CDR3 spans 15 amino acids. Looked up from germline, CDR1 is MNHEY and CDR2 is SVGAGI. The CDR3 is CASSYSPLPNTEAFF. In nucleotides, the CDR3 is TGTGCCAGCAGTTACTCGCCACTCCCGAACACTGAAGCTTTCTTT.

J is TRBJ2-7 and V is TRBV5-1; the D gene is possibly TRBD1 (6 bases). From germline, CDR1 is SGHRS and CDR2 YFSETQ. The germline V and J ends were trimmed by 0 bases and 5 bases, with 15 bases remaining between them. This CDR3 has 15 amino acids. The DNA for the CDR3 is TGCGCCAGCAGCTTGGCCGGCAGGGGTATCGACGAGCAGTACTTC. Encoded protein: CASSLAGRGIDEQYF.

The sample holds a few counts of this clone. This chain's CDR3 is CASSQDPGTSTEAFF. Written as DNA, the CDR3 is TGCGCCAGCAGCCAAGATCCGGGAACGAGCACTGAAGCTTTCTTT. This rearrangement joins TRBV4-1 to TRBJ1-1; D is unresolved. The CDR3 consists of 15 residues. The V and J ends lost 0 bases and 4 bases respectively, with 12 bases between them. CDR1 is MGHRA, CDR2 YSYEKL, per germline.

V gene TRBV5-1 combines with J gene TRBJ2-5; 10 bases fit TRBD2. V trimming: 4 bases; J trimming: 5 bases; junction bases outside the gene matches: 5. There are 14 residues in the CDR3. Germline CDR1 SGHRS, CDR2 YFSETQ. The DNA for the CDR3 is TGCGCCAGCAGCAGAGCGGGGGGGCCTGAGACCCAGTACTTC. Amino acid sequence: CASSRAGGPETQYF. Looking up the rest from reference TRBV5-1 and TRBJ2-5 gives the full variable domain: KAGVTQTPRYLIKTRGQQVTLSCSPISGHRSVSWYQQTPGQGLQFLFEYFSETQRNKGNFPGRFSGRQFSNSRSEMNVSTLELGDSALYLCASSRAGGPETQYFGPGTRLLVL.

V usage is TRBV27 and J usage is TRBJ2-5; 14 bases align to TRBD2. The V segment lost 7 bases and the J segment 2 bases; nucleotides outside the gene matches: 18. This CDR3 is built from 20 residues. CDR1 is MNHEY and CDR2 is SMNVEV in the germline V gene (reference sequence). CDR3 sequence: CASTRYSKGLAGEVQETQYF. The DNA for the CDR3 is TGTGCCAGCACCAGGTACAGCAAGGGACTAGCGGGAGAAGTTCAAGAGACCCAGTACTTC.

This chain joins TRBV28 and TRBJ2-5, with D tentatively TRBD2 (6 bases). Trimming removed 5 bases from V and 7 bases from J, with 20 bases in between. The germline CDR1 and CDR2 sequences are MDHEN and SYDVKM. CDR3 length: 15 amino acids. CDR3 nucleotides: TGTGCCAGCAGTCCCGGTTTTAGCGGAATTTGGACCCAGTACTTC. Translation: CASSPGFSGIWTQYF.

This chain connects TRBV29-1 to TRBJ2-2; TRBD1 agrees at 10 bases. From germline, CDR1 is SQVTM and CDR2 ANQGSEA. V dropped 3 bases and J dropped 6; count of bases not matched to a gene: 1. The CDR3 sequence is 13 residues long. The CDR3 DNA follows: TGCAGCGTTGACGGGACAGGGGCCGGGGAGCTGTTTTTT. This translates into CSVDGTGAGELFF.

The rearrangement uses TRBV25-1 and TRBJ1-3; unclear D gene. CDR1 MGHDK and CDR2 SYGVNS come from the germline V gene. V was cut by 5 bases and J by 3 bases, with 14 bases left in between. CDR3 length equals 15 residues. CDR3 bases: TGTGCCAGCAGTCCATGGTCCACAAGTGGAAACACCATATATTTT. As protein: CASSPWSTSGNTIYF.

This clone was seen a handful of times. CDR3: CASSPARLTDGYTF. The CDR3 DNA follows: TGCGCCAGCAGCCCCGCGCGATTAACGGATGGCTACACCTTC. V gene TRBV5-1 combines with J gene TRBJ1-2, with no clear D. Germline CDR1 is SGHRS and CDR2 is YFSETQ. Trimming left V 4 bases short and J 6 bases short, with 16 bases between. The CDR3 is 14 amino acids.

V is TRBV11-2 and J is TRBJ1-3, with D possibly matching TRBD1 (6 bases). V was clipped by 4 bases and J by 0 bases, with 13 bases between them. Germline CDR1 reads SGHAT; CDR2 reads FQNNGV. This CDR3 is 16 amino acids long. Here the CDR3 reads CASSSNQGYSGNTIYF. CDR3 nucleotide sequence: TGTGCCAGCAGCTCCAACCAGGGGTACTCTGGAAACACCATATATTTT.

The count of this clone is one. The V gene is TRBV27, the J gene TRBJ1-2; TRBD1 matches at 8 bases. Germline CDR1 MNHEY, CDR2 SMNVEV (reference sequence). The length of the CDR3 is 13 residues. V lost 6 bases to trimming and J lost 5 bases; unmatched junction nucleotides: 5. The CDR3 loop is CASRGQGGYGYTF. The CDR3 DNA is TGTGCCAGCAGAGGACAGGGAGGGTATGGCTACACCTTC.

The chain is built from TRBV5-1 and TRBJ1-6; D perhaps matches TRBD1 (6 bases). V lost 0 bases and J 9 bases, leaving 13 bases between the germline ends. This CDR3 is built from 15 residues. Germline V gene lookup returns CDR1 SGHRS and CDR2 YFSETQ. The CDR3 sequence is CASSLEQGVSSPLHF. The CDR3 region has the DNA TGCGCCAGCAGCTTGGAACAGGGAGTTAGTTCACCCCTCCACTTT.

DNA for the CDR3: TGTGCCAGCAGCGCCCCCCTCAGGGCGGGGGGAACCTACGAGCAGTACTTC. Encoded protein: CASSAPLRAGGTYEQYF. The gene calls are TRBV7-9 and TRBJ2-7; 8 bases map to TRBD2. The length of the CDR3 is 17 residues. Germline CDR1 is SEHNR and CDR2 is FQNEAQ (reference sequence). After removal of 5 bases from V and 2 bases from J, the junction contained 14 bases not matched to a gene.

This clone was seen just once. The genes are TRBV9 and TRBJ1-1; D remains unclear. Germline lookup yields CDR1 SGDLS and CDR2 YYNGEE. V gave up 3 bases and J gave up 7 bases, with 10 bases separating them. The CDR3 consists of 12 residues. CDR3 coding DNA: TGTGCCAGCAGCGCTGCGGTGGGTGAAGCTTTCTTT. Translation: CASSAAVGEAFF. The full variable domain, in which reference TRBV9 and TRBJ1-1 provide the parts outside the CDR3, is DSGVTQTPKHLITATGQRVTLRCSPRSGDLSVYWYQQSLDQGLQFLIQYYNGEERAKGNILERFSAQQFPDLHSELNLSSLELGDSALYFCASSAAVGEAFFGQGTRLTVV.

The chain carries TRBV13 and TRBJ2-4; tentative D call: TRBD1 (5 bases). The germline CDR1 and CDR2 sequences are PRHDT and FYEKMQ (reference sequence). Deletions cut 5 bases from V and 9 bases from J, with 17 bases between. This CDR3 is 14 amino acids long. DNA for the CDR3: TGTGCCAGCAGCATAACAGACTGGGGCGGCATTCAGTACTTC. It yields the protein CASSITDWGGIQYF.